This record looks at one T cell receptor (beta chain) sequence and its context. Its antigen remains unknown. Generated by immunoSEQ multiplex PCR, the TCRdb table keeps only in-frame clones and is missing some. The sample has tens of thousands of clones, about 80% seen once. This sample was taken from a study of radiotherapy plus CTLA-4 blockade in lung cancer. Study in general: Objective response rate was over 15%; disease control rate, around 30%.

V was clipped by 4 bases and J by 3 bases; unmatched bases: 5. The germline CDR1 and CDR2 sequences are SGHTA and FQGNSA. The length of the CDR3 is 14 residues. The study gave focal radiation plus ipilimumab CTLA-4 blockade to patients with chemo-refractory metastatic non-small-cell lung cancer. Study-wide points: Early clone dynamics of blood T cells, plus interferon-beta, reportedly predicted response best. Following radiotherapy plus ipilimumab, tumor-derived TCR clones expanded in the blood.

The clonotype was recovered from a human donor with non-small cell lung cancer that progressed on radiotherapy plus ipilimumab. Specimen: peripheral blood, collected from a patient treated with radiotherapy plus ipilimumab. The J gene is TRBJ2-7, the V gene TRBV7-2; the match to TRBD1 covers 8 bases. This CDR3 reads CASSYRGNYYEQYF. In nucleotides, the CDR3 is TGTGCCAGCAGCTACAGGGGGAATTACTACGAGCAGTACTTC.